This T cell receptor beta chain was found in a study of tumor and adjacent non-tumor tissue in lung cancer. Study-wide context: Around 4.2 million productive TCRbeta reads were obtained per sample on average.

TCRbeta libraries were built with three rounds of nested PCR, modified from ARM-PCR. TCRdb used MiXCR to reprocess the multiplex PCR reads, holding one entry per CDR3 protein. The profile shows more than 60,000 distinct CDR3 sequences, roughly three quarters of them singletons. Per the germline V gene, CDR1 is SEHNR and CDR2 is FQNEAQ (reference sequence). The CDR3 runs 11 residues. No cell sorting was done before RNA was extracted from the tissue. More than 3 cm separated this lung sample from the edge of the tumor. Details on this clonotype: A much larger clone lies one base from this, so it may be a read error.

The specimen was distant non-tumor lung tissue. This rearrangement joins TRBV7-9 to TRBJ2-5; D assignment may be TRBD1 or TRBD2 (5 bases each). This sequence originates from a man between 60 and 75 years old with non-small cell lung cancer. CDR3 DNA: TGTGCCAGCAGCTTAGGTGGGACCCAGTGCTTC. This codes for CASSLGGTQCF.